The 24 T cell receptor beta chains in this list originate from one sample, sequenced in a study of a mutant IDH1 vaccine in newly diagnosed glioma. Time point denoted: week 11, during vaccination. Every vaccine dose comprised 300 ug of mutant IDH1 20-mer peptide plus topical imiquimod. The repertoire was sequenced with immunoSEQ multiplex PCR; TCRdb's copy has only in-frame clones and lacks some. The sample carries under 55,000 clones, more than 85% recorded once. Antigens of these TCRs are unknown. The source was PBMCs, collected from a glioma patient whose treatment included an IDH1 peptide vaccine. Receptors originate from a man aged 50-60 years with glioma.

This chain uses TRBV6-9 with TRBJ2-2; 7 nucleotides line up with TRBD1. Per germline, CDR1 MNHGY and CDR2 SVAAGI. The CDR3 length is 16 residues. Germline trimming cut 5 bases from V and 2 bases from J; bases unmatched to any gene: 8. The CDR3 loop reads CASSPRDRPNTGELFF. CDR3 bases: TGTGCCAGCAGTCCCAGGGACAGACCTAACACCGGGGAGCTGTTTTTT.

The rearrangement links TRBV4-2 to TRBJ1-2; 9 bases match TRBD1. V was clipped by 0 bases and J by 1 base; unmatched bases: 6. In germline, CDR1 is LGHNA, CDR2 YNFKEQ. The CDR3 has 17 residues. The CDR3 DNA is TGTGCCAGCAGCCAAGATAACGGACAGGGGATTAACTATGGCTACACCTTC. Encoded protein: CASSQDNGQGINYGYTF.

The CDR3 region has the DNA TGCGCCAGCAGCTTGGCCCTGGGGGAGACCCAGTACTTC. Protein: CASSLALGETQYF. This chain links TRBV5-1 with TRBJ2-5; unclear D gene. Germline V gene lookup returns CDR1 SGHRS and CDR2 YFSETQ. The CDR3 sequence is 13 residues long. V was shortened by 0 bases and J by 5 bases, with 8 bases between the two germline ends.

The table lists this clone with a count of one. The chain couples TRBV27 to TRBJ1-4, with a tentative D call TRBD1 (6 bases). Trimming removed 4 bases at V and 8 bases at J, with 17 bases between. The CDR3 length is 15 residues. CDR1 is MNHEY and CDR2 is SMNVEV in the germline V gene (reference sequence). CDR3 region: CASSSNRASGEKLFF. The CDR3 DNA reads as TGTGCCAGCAGTTCCAACAGGGCTTCTGGGGAAAAACTGTTTTTT.

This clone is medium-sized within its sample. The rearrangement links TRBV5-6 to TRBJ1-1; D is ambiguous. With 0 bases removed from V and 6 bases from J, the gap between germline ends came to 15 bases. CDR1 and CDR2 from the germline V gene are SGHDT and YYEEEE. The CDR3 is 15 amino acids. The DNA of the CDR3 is TGTGCCAGCAGCTTGGCGGCAAAACGCGACGCTGAAGCTTTCTTT. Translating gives CASSLAAKRDAEAFF.

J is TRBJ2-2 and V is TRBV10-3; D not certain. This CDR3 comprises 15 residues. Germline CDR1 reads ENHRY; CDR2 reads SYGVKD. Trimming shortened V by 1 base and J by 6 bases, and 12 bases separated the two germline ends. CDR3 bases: TGTGCCATCAGTGAGTTGGTTAAAGGCGCCGGGGAGCTGTTTTTT. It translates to CAISELVKGAGELFF.

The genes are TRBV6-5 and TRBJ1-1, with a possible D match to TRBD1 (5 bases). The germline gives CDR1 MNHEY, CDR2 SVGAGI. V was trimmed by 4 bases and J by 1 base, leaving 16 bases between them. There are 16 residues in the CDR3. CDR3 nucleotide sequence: TGTGCCAGCAGTTCCTTCGTGACAGACCAGAACACTGAAGCTTTCTTT. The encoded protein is CASSSFVTDQNTEAFF.

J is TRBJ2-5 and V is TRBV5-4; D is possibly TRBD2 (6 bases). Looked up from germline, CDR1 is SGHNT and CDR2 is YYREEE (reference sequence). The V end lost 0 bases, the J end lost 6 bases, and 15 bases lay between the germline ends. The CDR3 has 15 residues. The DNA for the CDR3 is TGTGCCAGCAGCTTGGCCGGTGCAGGGAGGAAGACCCAGTACTTC. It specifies CASSLAGAGRKTQYF.

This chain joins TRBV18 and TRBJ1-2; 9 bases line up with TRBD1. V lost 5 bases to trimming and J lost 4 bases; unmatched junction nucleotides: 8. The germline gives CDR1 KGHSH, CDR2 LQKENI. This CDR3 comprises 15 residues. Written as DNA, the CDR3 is TGTGCCAGCTCAGGATCGACAGGGGGTCCCTATGGCTACACCTTC. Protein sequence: CASSGSTGGPYGYTF.

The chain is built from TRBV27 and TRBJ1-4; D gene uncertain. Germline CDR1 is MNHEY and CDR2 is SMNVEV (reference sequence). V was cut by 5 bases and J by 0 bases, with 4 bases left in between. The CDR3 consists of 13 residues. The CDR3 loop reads CASSQATNEKLFF. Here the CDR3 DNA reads TGTGCCAGCAGTCAAGCAACTAATGAAAAACTGTTTTTT.

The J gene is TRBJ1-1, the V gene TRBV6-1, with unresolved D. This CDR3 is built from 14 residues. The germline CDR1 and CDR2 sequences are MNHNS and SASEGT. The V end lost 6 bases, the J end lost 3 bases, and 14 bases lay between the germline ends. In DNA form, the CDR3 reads TGTGCCAGCAGCCCCCTGAGGTCGGACACTGAAGCTTTCTTT. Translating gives CASSPLRSDTEAFF.

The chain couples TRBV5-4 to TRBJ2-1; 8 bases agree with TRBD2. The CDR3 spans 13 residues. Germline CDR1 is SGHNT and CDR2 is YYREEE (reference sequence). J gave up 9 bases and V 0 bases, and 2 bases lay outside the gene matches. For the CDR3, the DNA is TGTGCCAGCAGCTTGGACCGGGGGGGTGAGCAGTTCTTC. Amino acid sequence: CASSLDRGGEQFF.

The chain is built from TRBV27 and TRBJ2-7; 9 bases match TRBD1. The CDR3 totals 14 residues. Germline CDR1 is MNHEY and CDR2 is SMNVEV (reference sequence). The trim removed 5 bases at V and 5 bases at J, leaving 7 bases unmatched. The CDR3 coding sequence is TGTGCCAGCAGTGCCACCGGGACAGGGCACGAGCAGTACTTC. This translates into CASSATGTGHEQYF.

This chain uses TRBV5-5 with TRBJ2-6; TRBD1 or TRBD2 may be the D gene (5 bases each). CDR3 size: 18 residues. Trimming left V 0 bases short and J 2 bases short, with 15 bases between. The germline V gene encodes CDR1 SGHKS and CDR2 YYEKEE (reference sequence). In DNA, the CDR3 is TGTGCCAGCAGCTTGGGGGCAGGGACGATGGCTGGGGCCAACGTCCTGACTTTC. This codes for CASSLGAGTMAGANVLTF.

The CDR3 nucleotides read TGTGCCAGCAGACCCATGGCCGGGTACCGGATCTACTATGGCTACACCTTC. It translates to CASRPMAGYRIYYGYTF. V is TRBV27 and J is TRBJ1-2; no clear D. CDR1 is MNHEY, CDR2 SMNVEV, per germline (reference sequence). V was pared by 6 bases and J by 3 bases, with 23 bases between. CDR3 length: 17 amino acids.

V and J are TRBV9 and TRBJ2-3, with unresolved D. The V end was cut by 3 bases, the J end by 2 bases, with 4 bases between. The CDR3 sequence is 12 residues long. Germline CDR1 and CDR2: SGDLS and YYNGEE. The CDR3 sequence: CASSAHTDTQYF. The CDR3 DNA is TGTGCCAGCAGCGCCCACACAGATACGCAGTATTTT.

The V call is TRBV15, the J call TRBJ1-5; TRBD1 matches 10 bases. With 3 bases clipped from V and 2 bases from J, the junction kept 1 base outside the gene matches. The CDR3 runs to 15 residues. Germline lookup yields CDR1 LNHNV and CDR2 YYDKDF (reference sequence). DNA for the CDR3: TGTGCCACCAGCAGCGGACAGGGGGGCAATCAGCCCCAGCATTTT. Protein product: CATSSGQGGNQPQHF.

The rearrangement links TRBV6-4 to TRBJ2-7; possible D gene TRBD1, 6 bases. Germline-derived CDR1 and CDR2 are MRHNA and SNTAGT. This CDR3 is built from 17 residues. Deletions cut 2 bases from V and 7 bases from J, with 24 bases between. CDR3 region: CASSDGTSRAAASEQYF. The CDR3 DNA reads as TGTGCCAGCAGTGACGGGACAAGTAGAGCAGCCGCTTCAGAGCAGTACTTC.

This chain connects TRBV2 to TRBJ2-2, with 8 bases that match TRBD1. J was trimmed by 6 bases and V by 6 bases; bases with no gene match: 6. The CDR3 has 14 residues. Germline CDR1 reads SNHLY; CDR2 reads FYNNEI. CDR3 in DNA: TGTGCCAGCAGGACGGACAGGGCGCCCGGGGAGCTGTTTTTT. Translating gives CASRTDRAPGELFF.

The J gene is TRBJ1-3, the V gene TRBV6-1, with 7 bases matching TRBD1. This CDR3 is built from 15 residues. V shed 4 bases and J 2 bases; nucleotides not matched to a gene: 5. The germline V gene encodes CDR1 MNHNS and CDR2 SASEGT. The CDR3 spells CASSVGQLPGNTIYF. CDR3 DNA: TGTGCCAGCAGTGTGGGACAGCTTCCTGGAAACACCATATATTTT.

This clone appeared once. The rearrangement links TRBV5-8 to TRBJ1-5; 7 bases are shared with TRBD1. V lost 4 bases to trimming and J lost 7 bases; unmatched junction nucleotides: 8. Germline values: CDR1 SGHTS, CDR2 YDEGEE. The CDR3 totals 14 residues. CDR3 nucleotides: TGTGCCAGCAGCCAGGACAGGACGGGACAGCCCCAGCATTTT. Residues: CASSQDRTGQPQHF.

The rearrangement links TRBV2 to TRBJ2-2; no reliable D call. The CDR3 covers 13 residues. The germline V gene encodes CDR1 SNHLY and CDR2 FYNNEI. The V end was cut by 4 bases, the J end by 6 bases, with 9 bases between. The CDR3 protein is CASSVGFSGELFF. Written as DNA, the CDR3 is TGTGCCAGCAGTGTAGGTTTTTCCGGGGAGCTGTTTTTT. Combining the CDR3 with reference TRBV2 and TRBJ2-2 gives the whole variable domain EPEVTQTPSHQVTQMGQEVILRCVPISNHLYFYWYRQILGQKVEFLVSFYNNEISEKSEIFDDQFSVERPDGSNFTLKIRSTKLEDSAMYFCASSVGFSGELFFGEGSRLTVL.

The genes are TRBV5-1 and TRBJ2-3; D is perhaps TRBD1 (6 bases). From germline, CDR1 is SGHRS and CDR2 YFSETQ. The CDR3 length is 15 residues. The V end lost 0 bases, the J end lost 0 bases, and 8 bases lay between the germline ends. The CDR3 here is CASSLGGPSTDTQYF. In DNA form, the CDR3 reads TGCGCCAGCAGCTTGGGGGGGCCGAGCACAGATACGCAGTATTTT.

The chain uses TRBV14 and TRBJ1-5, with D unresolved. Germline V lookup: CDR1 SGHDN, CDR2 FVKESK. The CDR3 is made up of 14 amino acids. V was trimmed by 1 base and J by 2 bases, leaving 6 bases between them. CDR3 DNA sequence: TGTGCCAGCAGCCAAGGGGGAGGCAATCAGCCCCAGCATTTT. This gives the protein CASSQGGGNQPQHF.